These 6 T cell receptor beta chains were all obtained from the same sample, sequenced in a study of blood T cell repertoires in COVID-19. TCRdb's copy holds only in-frame clones and misses some; the assay was immunoSEQ multiplex PCR. The repertoire holds 150,000 or so clones, around 83% seen once, with 25% to 30% in the top ten. Material: peripheral blood. The receptors derive from a woman aged 55-70 years with acute or convalescent COVID-19.

This chain links TRBV3-1 (or the pseudogene TRBV3-2) with TRBJ2-3; a possible D gene is TRBD1 (6 bases). CDR1 LGHDT and CDR2 YNNKEL come from the germline V gene (reference sequence). The V and J ends lost 5 bases and 3 bases respectively, with 21 bases between them. The CDR3 sequence is 17 residues long. The CDR3 region has the DNA TGTGCCAGCAGCAAGGGCGAGGGGGTGAGGATGACAGATACGCAGTATTTT. Amino acid sequence: CASSKGEGVRMTDTQYF.

About this clone: The junction differs from germline at one of its ends, possibly a read error. This chain links TRBV29-1 with TRBJ2-2; 10 nucleotides agree with TRBD1. The CDR3 consists of 14 residues. CDR1 and CDR2 from the germline V gene are SQVTM and ANQGSEA. The CDR3 region has the DNA TGCAGCGTTGGACAGGGGGCGAATACCGGGGAGCTGTTTTTT. Translated, it gives CSVGQGANTGELFF.

The count of this clone is one. The chain joins TRBV4-2 to TRBJ2-1, with TRBD1 matching 7 bases. V gave up 0 bases and J gave up 13 bases; unmatched junction bases: 6. Per the germline V gene, CDR1 is LGHNA and CDR2 is YNFKEQ. The CDR3 spans 13 residues. For the CDR3, the DNA is TGTGCCAGCAGCCAAGATCCTACAGGGGTACAGTTCTTC. Encoded protein: CASSQDPTGVQFF.

The chain combines TRBV6-6 with TRBJ1-2; a weak D match, TRBD1 (5 bases). V lost 7 bases to trimming and J lost 7 bases, with 16 bases between them. Germline V gene lookup returns CDR1 MNHNY and CDR2 SVGAGI (reference sequence). The CDR3 has 13 amino acids. The CDR3 spells CASTLGGVAGYTF. DNA of the CDR3: TGTGCCAGCACCCTAGGAGGGGTAGCTGGCTACACCTTC.

The chain is built from TRBV9 and TRBJ2-3; 9 bases are a match to TRBD2. CDR3 length: 16 residues. The ends lost 0 bases at V and 8 bases at J; junction bases unmatched: 10. Germline assignment: CDR1 SGDLS and CDR2 YYNGEE. The CDR3 here is CASSVEGSGGGGTQYF. The CDR3 DNA is TGTGCCAGCAGCGTAGAGGGTAGCGGGGGCGGAGGTACGCAGTATTTT.

The J gene is TRBJ1-5, the V gene TRBV6-5, with 7 bases that match TRBD1. Trimming at V came to 5 bases and at J to 6 bases, leaving 7 bases not matched to a gene. Germline-derived CDR1 and CDR2 are MNHEY and SVGAGI. The CDR3 loop spans 14 amino acids. DNA for the CDR3: TGTGCCAGCAGTCCCCGGGAGGGGGCTCAGCCCCAGCATTTT. Translating gives CASSPREGAQPQHF.